This TCR beta chain was identified in a study of T-cell memory formation after mild COVID-19. The CDR3 consists of 14 residues. Trimming at V came to 4 bases and at J to 4 bases, leaving 6 bases not matched to a gene. The germline CDR1 and CDR2 sequences are SGDLS and YYNGEE. This clonotype was recorded a few times. TCRdb reanalysed the 5' RACE reads using MiXCR and keeps one entry per CDR3 protein. Among fewer than 700,000 distinct CDR3 sequences listed, approximately 19% were seen once. The specimen sequenced was PBMCs or a T cell subset sorted from them (not recorded which). This sequence originates from an adult woman who had mild COVID-19 (a few samples of this study predate the infection). Cell type and time point are not known. The chain uses TRBV9 and TRBJ2-3; TRBD1 agrees at 7 bases. The CDR3 DNA reads as TGTGCCAGCAGCCCGGGACAGTTTCCAGATACGCAGTATTTT. The encoded protein is CASSPGQFPDTQYF.